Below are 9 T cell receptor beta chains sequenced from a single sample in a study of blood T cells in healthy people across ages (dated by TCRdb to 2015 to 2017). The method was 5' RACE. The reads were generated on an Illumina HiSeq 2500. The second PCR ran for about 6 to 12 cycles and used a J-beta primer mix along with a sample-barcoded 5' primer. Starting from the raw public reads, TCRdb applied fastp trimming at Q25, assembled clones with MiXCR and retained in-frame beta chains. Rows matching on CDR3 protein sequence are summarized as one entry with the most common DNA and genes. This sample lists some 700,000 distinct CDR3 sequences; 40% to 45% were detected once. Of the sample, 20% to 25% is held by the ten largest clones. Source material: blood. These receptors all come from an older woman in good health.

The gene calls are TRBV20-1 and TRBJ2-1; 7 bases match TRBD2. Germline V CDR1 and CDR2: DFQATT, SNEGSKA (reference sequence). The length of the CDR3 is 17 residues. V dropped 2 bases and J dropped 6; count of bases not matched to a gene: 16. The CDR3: CSARSQGGAGNSNEQFF. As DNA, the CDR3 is TGCAGTGCTAGATCGCAGGGAGGGGCAGGCAACTCCAATGAGCAGTTCTTC.

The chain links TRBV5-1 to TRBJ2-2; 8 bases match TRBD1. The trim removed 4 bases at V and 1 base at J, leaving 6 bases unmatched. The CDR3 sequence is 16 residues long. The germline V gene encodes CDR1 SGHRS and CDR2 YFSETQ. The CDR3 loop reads CASSRPTGVNTGELFF. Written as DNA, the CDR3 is TGCGCCAGCAGCCGGCCGACAGGGGTGAACACCGGGGAGCTGTTTTTT.

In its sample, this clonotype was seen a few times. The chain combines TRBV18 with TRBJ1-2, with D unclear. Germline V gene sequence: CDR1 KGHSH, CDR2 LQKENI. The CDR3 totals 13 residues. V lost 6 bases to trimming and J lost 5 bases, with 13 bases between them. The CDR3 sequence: CASSGRTDYGYTF. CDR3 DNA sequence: TGTGCCAGCTCTGGCAGGACTGATTATGGCTACACCTTC. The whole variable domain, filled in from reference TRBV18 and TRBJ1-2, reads NAGVMQNPRHLVRRRGQEARLRCSPMKGHSHVYWYRQLPEEGLKFMVYLQKENIIDESGMPKERFSAEFPKEGPSILRIQQVVRGDSAAYFCASSGRTDYGYTFGSGTRLTVV.

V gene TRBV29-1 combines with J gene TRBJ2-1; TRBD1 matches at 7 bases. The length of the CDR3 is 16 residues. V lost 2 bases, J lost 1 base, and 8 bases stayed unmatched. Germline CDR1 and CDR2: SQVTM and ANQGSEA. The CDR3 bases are TGCAGCGTTGAATTAGAGCAGGGGGTATCCTACAATGAGCAGTTCTTC. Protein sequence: CSVELEQGVSYNEQFF.

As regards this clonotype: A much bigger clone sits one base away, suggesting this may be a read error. In DNA, the CDR3 is TGTGCCAGCAGCCCCGGCGGACAGGTCCCCGAGTACTTC. It translates to CASSPGGQVPEYF. The V gene is TRBV11-2, the J gene TRBJ2-5; 7 bases map to TRBD1. After removal of 5 bases from V and 12 bases from J, the junction contained 12 bases not matched to a gene. Germline CDR1 and CDR2: SGHAT and FQNNGV. The CDR3 is 13 residues long.

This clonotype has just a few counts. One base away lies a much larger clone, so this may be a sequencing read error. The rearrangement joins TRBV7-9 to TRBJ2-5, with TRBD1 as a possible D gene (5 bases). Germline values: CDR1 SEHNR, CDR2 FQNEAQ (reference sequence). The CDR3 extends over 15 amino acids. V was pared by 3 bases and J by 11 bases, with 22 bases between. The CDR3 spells CASSLGQANYNEQYF. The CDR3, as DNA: TGTGCCAGCAGCTTGGGGCAAGCAAATTACAATGAGCAGTACTTC.

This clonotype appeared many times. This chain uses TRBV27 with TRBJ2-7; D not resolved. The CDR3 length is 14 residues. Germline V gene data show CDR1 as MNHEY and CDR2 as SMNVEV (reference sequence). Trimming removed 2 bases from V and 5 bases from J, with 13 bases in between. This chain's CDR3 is CASSLSPPTNEQYF. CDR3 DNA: TGTGCCAGCAGTTTAAGCCCCCCAACTAACGAGCAGTACTTC.

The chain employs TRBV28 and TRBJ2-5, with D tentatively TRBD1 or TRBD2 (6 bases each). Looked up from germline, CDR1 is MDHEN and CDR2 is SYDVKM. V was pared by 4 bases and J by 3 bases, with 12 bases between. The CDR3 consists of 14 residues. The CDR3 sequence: CASSSTGAEETQYF. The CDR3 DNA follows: TGTGCCAGCAGTTCTACGGGGGCAGAAGAGACCCAGTACTTC.

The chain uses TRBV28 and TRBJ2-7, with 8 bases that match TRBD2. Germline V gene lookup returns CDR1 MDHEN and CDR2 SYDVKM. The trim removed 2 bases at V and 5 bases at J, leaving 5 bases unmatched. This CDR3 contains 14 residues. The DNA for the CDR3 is TGTGCCAGCAGTTTAACTAGCGGAGCCGACGAGCAGTACTTC. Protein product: CASSLTSGADEQYF.